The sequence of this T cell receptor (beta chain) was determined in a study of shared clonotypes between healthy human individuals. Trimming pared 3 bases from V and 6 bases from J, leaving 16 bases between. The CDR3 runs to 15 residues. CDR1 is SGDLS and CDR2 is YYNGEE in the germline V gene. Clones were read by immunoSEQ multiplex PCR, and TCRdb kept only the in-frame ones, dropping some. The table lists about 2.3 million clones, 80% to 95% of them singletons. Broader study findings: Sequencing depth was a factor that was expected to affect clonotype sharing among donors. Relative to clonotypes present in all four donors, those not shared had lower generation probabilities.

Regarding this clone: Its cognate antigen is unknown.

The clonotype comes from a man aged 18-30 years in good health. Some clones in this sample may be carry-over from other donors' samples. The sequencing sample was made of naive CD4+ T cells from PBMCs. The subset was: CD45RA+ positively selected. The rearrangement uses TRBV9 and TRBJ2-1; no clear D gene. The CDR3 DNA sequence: TGTGCCAGCAGCGATCGAGGCACCCCCCCCAATGAGCAGTTCTTC. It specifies CASSDRGTPPNEQFF.